This is a list of T cell receptor beta chains from one sample in a study of T cells in Graves' hyperthyroidism and ophthalmopathy. A single record per CDR3 protein comes from TCRdb applying MiXCR to the multiplex PCR reads. The profile covers fewer than 450,000 distinct CDR3 sequences, with 17% appearing a single time and 30% to 40% taken by the ten largest. The material sequenced was blood. Receptor source: a woman aged 25 to 39 with Graves' hyperthyroidism that later progressed to Graves' ophthalmopathy. Each CDR3 is given with its conserved first and last residue.

j_call v_call cdr3_aa
TRBJ2-7 TRBV6-1 CASSPPGHHYEQYF
TRBJ2-6 TRBV28 CASRGPTFSGANVLTF
TRBJ2-1 TRBV11-2 CASSQIGYNEQFF
TRBJ2-2 TRBV7-9 CASSLRGIQNTGELFF
TRBJ1-5 TRBV12-3/TRBV12-4 CASSFWQGSQPQHF
TRBJ1-4 TRBV18 CASSPLPGRGKAEKLFF
TRBJ1-1 TRBV19 CASSRRGSMGNTEAFF
TRBJ2-3 TRBV6-1 CASSSGHFSTDTQYF
TRBJ2-7 TRBV28 CASSLGLPYEQYF
TRBJ2-5 TRBV28 CASSYLPGTGQETQYF